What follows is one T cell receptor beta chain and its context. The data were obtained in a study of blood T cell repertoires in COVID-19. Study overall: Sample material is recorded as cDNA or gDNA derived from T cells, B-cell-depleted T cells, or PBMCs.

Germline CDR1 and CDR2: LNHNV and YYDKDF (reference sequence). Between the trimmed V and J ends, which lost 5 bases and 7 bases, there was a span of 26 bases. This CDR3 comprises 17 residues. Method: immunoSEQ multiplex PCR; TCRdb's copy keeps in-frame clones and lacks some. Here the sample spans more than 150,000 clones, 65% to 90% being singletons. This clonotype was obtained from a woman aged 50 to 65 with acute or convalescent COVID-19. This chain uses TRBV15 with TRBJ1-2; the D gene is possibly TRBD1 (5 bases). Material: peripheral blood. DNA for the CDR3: TGTGCCACCAGCCCCGACTCTCCATGGACACCTTCAGGTGGCTACACCTTC. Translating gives CATSPDSPWTPSGGYTF.